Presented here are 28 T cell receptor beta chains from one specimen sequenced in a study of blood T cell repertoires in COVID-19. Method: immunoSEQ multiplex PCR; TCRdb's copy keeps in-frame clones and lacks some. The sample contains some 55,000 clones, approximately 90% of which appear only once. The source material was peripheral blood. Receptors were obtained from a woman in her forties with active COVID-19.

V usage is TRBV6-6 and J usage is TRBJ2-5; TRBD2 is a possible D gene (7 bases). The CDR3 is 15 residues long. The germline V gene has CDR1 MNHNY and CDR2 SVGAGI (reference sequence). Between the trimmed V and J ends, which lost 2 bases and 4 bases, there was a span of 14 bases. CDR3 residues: CASSYREGGGETQYF. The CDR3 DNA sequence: TGTGCCAGCAGTTACCGCGAGGGGGGGGGAGAGACCCAGTACTTC.

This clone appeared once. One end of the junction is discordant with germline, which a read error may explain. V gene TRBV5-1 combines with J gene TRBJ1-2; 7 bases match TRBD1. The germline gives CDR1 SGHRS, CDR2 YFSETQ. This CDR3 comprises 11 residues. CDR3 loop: CASSPGDSPVF. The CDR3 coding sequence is TGCGCCAGCAGCCCCGGGGACAGCCCGGTCTTC.

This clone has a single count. The CDR3 loop reads CASSLGGVLGAFF. The DNA for the CDR3 is TGTGCCAGCAGCCTAGGCGGGGTCTTAGGGGCTTTCTTT. The chain has TRBV3-1 (or the pseudogene TRBV3-2) and TRBJ1-1; D not resolved. V was shortened by 4 bases and J by 11 bases, with 17 bases between the two germline ends. The CDR3 extends over 13 amino acids. CDR1 is LGHDT and CDR2 is YNNKEL in the germline V gene (reference sequence).

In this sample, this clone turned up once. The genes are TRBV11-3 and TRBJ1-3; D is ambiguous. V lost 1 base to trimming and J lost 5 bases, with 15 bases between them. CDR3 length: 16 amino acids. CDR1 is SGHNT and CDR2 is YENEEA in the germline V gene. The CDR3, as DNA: TGTGCCAGCAGCTTAGTGGCGATCGGCGGCAGAAACACCATATATTTT. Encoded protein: CASSLVAIGGRNTIYF.

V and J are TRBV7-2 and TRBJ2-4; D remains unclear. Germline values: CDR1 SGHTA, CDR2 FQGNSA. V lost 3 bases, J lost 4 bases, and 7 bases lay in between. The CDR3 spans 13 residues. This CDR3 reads CASSFHGKNIQYF. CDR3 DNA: TGTGCCAGCAGCTTTCACGGGAAAAACATTCAGTACTTC.

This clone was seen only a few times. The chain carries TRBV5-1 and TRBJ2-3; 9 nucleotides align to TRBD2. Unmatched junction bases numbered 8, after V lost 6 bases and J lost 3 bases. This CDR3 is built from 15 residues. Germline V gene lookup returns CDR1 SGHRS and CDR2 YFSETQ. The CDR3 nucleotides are TGCGCCAGCACAAAGGGACTAGCCGGGACAGATACGCAGTATTTT. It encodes CASTKGLAGTDTQYF.

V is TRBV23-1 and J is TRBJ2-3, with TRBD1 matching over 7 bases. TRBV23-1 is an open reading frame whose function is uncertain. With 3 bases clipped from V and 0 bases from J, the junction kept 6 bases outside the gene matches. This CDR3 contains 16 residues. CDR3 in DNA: TGCGCCAGCAGTCAGGACAGGCGCACTAGCACAGATACGCAGTATTTT. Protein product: CASSQDRRTSTDTQYF.

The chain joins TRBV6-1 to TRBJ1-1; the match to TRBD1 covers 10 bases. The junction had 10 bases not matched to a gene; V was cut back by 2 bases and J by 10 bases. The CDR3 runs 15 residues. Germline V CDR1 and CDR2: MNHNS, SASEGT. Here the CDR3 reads CASSEPRDRGQRAFF. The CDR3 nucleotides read TGTGCCAGCAGTGAACCGCGGGACAGGGGACAAAGAGCTTTCTTT.

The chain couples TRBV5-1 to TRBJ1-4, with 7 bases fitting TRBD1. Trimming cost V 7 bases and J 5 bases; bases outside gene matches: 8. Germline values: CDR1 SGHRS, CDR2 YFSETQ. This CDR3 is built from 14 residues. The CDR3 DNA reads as TGCGCCAGCTCGGAGGGACAGATAAATGAAAAACTGTTTTTT. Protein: CASSEGQINEKLFF.

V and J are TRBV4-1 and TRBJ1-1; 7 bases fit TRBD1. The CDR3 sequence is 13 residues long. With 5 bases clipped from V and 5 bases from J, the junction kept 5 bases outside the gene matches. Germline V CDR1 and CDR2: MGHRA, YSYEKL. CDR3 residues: CASSSTGVTEAFF. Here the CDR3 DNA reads TGCGCCAGCAGCTCTACAGGGGTTACTGAAGCTTTCTTT.

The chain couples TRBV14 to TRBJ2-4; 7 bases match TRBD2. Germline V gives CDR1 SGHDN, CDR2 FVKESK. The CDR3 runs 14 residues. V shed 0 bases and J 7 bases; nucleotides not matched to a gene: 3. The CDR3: CASSQDHGGNIQYF. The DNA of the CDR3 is TGTGCCAGCAGCCAAGACCACGGGGGGAACATTCAGTACTTC.

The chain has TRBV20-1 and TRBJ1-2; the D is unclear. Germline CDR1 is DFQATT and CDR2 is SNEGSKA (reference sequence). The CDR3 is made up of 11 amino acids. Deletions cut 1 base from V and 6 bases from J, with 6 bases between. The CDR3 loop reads CSARVAHGYTF. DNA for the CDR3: TGCAGTGCTAGAGTCGCGCATGGCTACACCTTC.

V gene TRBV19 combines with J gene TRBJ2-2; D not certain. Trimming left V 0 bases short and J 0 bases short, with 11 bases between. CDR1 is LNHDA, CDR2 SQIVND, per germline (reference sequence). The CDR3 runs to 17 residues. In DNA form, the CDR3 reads TGTGCCAGTAGTATAGATAACCGGTTTTCGAACACCGGGGAGCTGTTTTTT. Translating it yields CASSIDNRFSNTGELFF.

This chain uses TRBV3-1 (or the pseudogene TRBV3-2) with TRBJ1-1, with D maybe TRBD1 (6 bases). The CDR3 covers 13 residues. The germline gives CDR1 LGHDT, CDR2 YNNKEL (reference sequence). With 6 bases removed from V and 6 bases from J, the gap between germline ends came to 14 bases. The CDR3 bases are TGTGCCAGCAGACCTACAGGGAAGGCTGAAGCTTTCTTT. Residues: CASRPTGKAEAFF.

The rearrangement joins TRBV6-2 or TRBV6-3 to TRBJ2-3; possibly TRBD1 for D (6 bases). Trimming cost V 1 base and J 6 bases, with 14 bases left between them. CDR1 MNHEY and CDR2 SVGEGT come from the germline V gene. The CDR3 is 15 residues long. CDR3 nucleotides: TGTGCCAGCAGTTACTGGGGGCCCGAGGTGGATACGCAGTATTTT. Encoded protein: CASSYWGPEVDTQYF.

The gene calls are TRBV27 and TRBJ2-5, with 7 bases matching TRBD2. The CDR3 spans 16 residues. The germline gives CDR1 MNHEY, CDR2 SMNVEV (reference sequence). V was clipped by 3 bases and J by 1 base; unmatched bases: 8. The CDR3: CASSFSGGRAQETQYF. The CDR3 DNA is TGTGCCAGCAGTTTTTCCGGGGGGAGGGCCCAAGAGACCCAGTACTTC.

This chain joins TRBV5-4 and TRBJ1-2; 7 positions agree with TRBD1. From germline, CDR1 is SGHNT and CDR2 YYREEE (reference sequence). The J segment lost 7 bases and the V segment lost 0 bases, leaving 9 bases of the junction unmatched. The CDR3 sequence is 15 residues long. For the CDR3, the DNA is TGTGCCAGCAGCTTGGCACCCTATGACAGGGCTGGCTACACCTTC. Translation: CASSLAPYDRAGYTF.

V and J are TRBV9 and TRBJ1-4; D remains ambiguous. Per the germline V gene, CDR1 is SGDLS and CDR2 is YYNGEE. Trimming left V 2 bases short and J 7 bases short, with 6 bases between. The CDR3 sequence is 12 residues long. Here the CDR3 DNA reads TGTGCCAGCAGCGTGGTCGGTGAAAAACTGTTTTTT. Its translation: CASSVVGEKLFF.

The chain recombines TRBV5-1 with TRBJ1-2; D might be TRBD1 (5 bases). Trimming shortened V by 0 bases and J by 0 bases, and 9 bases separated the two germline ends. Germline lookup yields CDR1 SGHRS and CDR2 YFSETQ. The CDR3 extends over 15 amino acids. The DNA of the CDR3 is TGCGCCAGCAGCTTGGGGGGCACAGCTAACTATGGCTACACCTTC. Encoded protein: CASSLGGTANYGYTF.

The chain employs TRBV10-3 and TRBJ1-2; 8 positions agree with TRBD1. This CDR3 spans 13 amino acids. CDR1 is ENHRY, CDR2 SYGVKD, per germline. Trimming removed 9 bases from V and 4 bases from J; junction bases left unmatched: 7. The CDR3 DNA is TGTGCCATTGGACAGGGAAGGAGCTATGGCTACACCTTC. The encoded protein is CAIGQGRSYGYTF.

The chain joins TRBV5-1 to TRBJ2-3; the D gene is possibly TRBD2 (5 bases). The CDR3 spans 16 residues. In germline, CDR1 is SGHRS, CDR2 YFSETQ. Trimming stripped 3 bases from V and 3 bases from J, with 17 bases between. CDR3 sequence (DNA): TGCGCCAGCAGCTCCGAAGTTTCGAGAGGGACAGATACGCAGTATTTT. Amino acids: CASSSEVSRGTDTQYF.

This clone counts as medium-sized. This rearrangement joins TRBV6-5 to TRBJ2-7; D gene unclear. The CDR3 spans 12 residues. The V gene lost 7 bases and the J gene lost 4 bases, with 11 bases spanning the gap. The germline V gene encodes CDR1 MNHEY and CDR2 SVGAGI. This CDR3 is CASIRSRYEQYF. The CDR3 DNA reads TGTGCCAGCATCCGGTCTAGGTACGAGCAGTACTTC.

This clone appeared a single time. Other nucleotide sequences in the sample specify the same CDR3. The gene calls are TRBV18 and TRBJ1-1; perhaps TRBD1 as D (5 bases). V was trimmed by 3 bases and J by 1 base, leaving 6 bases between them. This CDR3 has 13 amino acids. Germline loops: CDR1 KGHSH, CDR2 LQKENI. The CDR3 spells CASSPGQNTEAFF. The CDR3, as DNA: TGTGCCAGCTCACCCGGACAGAACACTGAAGCTTTCTTT.

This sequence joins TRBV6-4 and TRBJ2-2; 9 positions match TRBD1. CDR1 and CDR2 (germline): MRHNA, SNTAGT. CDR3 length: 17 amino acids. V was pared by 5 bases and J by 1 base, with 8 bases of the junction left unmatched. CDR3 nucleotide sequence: TGTGCCAGCAGTCCCGGGACAGGGATTGGGAACACCGGGGAGCTGTTTTTT. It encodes CASSPGTGIGNTGELFF.

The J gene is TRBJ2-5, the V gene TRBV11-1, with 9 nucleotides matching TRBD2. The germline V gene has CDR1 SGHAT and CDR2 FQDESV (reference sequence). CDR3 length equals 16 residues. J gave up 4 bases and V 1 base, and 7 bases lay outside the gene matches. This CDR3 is CASSLVRGGRGETQYF. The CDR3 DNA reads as TGTGCCAGCAGCTTAGTGCGGGGGGGCCGTGGAGAGACCCAGTACTTC.

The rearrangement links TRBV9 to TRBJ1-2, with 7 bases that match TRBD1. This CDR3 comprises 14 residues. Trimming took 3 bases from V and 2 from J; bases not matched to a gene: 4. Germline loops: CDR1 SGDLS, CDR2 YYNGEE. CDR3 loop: CASSEPGQNYGYTF. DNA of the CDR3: TGTGCCAGCAGCGAACCGGGACAGAACTATGGCTACACCTTC.

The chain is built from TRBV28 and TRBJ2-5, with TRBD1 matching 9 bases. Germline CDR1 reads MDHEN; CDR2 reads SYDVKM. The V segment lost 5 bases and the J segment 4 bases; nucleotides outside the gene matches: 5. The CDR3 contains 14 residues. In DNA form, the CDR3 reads TGTGCCAGCAGTCGGACAGGGGAAGGAGAGACCCAGTACTTC. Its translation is CASSRTGEGETQYF.

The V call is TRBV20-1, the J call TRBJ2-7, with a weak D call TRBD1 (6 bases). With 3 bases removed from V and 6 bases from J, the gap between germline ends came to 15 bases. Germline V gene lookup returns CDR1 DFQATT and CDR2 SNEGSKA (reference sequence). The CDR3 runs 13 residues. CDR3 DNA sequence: TGCAGTGCTAGTCGCAGGGGTACAGCCGAGCAGTACTTC. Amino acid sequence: CSASRRGTAEQYF.